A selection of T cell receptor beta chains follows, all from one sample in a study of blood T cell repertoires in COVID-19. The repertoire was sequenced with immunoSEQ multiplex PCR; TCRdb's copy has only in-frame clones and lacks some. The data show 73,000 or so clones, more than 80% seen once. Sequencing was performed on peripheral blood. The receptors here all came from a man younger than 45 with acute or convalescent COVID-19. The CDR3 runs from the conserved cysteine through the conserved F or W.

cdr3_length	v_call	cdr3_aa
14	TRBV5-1	CASSARTGQNGYTF
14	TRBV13	CASSPGTGGYEQYF
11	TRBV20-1	CSALARNEQFF
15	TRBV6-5	CASRDTGLPRTDQYF
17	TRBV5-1	CASSSTLGTGGVTEAFF
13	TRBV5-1	CASSDRGKETQYF
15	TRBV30	CAWSGYAPGSQPQHF
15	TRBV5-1	CASSLPTVRGQPQHF
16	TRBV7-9	CASSLGQRSGANVLTF
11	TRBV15	CATVDRDEQFF
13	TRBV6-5	CASSYVQGGGYTF
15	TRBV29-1	CSVPRLAGENNEQFF
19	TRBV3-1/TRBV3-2	CASSPSPGFPGGDTGELFF
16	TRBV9	CASSVTWFLGANVLTF
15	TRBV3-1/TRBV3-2	CASSQPGTGDLTQYF
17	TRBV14	CASSQDYLGLAEYEQYF
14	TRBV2	CASTSQGARQPQHF
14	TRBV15	CATSRLAGVGTQYF
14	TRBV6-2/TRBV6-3	CASSYGTGDQPQHF
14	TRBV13	CASSSGRASGEQYF
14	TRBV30	CAWSVYRSNTEAFF
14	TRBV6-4	CASSRGREIGELFF
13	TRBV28	CASRMTGSYEQYF
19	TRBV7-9	CASSLGFPGLALTPYEQYF
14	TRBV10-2	CASSDSRRDTEAFF
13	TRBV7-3	CASSVTENTEAFF
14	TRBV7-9	CASSTGAGANVLTF